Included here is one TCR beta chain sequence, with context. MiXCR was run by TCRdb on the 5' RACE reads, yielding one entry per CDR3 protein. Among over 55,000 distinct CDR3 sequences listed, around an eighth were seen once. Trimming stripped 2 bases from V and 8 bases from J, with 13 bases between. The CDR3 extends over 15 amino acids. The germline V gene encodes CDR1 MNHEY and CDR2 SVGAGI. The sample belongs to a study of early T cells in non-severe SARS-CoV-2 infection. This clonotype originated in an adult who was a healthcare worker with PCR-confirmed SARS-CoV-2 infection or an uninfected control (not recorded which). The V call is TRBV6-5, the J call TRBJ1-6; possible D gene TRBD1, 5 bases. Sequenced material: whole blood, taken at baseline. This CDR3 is CASSYTGGSDSPLHF. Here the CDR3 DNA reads TGTGCCAGCAGTTACACGGGGGGTAGCGATTCACCCCTCCACTTT.